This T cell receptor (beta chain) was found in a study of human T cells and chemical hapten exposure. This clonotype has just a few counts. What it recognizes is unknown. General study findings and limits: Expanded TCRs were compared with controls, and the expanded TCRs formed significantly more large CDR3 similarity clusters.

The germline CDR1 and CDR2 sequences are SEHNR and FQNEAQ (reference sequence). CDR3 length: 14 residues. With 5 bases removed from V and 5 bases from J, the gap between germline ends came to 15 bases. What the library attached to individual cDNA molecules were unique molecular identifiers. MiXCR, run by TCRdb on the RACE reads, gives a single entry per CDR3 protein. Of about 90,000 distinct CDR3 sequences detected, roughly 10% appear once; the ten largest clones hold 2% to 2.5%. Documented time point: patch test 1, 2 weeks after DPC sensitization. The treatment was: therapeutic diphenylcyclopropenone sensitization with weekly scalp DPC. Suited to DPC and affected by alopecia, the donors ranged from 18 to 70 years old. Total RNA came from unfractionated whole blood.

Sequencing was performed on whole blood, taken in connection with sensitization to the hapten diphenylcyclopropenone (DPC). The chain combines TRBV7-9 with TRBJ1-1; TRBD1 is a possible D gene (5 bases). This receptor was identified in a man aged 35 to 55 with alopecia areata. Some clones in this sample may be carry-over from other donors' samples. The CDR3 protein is CASSPQGGGTEAFF. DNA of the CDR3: TGTGCCAGCAGCCCGCAGGGTGGTGGGACTGAAGCTTTCTTT.